A selection of T cell receptor beta chains follows, all from one sample in a study of radiation and T cells in renal cell carcinoma. Assay: immunoSEQ multiplex PCR; the TCRdb copy retains only in-frame clones and omits some. The sample has about 88,000 clones, 80% to 90% seen once. The starting material was blood, obtained from a patient whose treatment included radiotherapy and nephrectomy. The receptor source for this set is a man aged 50 or older with renal cell carcinoma. CDR3s include the opening cysteine and the closing phenylalanine or tryptophan. A D gene is named only where the DNA matches it firmly. A row's size may be missing; if present it is once, few, many or a size class.

J gene | V gene | D gene | clone size | CDR3 protein | CDR3 DNA
TRBJ1-5 | TRBV4-2 | TRBD1 | . | CASSSRYRGQYSNQPQHF | TGTGCCAGCAGCTCGCGGTACAGGGGCCAATATAGCAATCAGCCCCAGCATTTT
TRBJ2-1 | TRBV5-6 | . | . | CASVGPHGQANNEQFF | TGTGCCAGCGTAGGCCCCCATGGGCAGGCCAACAATGAGCAGTTCTTC
TRBJ1-1 | TRBV9 | . | . | CASSVGHLNTEAFF | TGTGCCAGCAGCGTGGGCCATCTGAACACTGAAGCTTTCTTT
TRBJ2-5 | TRBV19 | TRBD2 | . | CASSTVAGEKQETQYF | TGTGCCAGTAGTACAGTAGCGGGGGAGAAACAAGAGACCCAGTACTTC
TRBJ2-5 | TRBV10-3 | TRBD1 | . | CAISGGTGQETQYF | TGTGCCATCAGTGGCGGGACAGGCCAAGAGACCCAGTACTTC
TRBJ2-1 | TRBV4-1 | TRBD1 | . | CASSRTGATSYNEQFF | TGCGCCAGCAGCCGTACAGGGGCAACCTCCTACAATGAGCAGTTCTTC
TRBJ2-7 | TRBV30 | TRBD2 | . | CAWSGSGGKYEQYF | TGTGCCTGGAGTGGGTCGGGAGGGAAGTACGAGCAGTACTTC
TRBJ2-3 | TRBV11-1 | . | . | CASSLAVEGPTDTQYF | TGTGCCAGCAGCTTAGCCGTCGAAGGACCCACAGATACGCAGTATTTT
TRBJ2-1 | TRBV10-2 | TRBD2 | . | CASSERPSGRDNEQFF | TGCGCCAGCAGTGAGAGGCCTAGCGGGAGGGACAATGAGCAGTTCTTC
TRBJ2-1 | TRBV7-2 | . | . | CASSLAGSSYNEQFF | TGTGCCAGCAGCTTAGCTGGCAGCTCCTACAATGAGCAGTTCTTC
TRBJ1-2 | TRBV4-3 | . | once | CASSQRLTSPPNYGYTF | TGCGCCAGCAGCCAAAGACTCACGTCCCCTCCAAACTATGGCTACACCTTC
TRBJ1-2 | TRBV5-1 | . | . | CASSLGRAGDYGYTF | TGCGCCAGCAGCTTGGGAAGGGCCGGGGACTATGGCTACACCTTC
TRBJ1-2 | TRBV7-2 | . | . | CASSSSGGAAGYTF | TGTGCCAGCAGCTCCTCGGGGGGGGCGGCTGGCTACACCTTC
TRBJ1-3 | TRBV4-2 | . | few | CASSQEGISSGNTIYF | TGTGCCAGCAGCCAAGAGGGTATAAGCTCTGGAAACACCATATATTTT
TRBJ1-4 | TRBV18 | TRBD1 | . | CASSPQGAGNEKLFF | TGTGCCAGCTCACCACAGGGGGCCGGTAATGAAAAACTGTTTTTT
TRBJ2-7 | TRBV5-1 | . | . | CASSPQISLRNEQYF | TGCGCCAGCAGCCCGCAAATTAGCCTCAGGAACGAGCAGTACTTC
TRBJ2-7 | TRBV5-8 | . | . | CASSPPPGDQEQYF | TGTGCCAGCAGCCCTCCCCCCGGGGATCAAGAGCAGTACTTC
TRBJ2-5 | TRBV27 | . | . | CASSFRGGDRAKETQYF | TGTGCCAGCAGTTTTAGGGGGGGAGACAGGGCGAAAGAGACCCAGTACTTC
TRBJ2-7 | TRBV2 | . | . | CASSVGNLSYEQYF | TGTGCCAGCAGTGTGGGCAACCTCTCCTACGAGCAGTACTTC
TRBJ1-4 | TRBV19 | . | few | CASSIWTLGEKLFF | TGTGCCAGTAGTATTTGGACGCTGGGGGAAAAACTGTTTTTT
TRBJ2-3 | TRBV9 | . | few | CASSVGPSEDTQYF | TGTGCCAGCAGCGTAGGGCCTAGCGAGGATACGCAGTATTTT
TRBJ2-3 | TRBV6-1 | TRBD2 | . | CASKGLAGAGPQYF | TGTGCCAGCAAGGGACTAGCGGGAGCGGGGCCGCAGTATTTT
TRBJ2-7 | TRBV4-2 | TRBD1 | . | CASSPWTGETYEQYF | TGTGCCAGCAGCCCTTGGACAGGGGAAACCTACGAGCAGTACTTC
TRBJ2-5 | TRBV19 | . | . | CATKGWGAGETQYF | TGTGCCACCAAAGGTTGGGGGGCCGGTGAGACCCAGTACTTC
TRBJ2-5 | TRBV5-1 | TRBD1 | . | CASSLAGQGRQETQYF | TGCGCCAGCAGCTTGGCGGGACAGGGGCGCCAAGAGACCCAGTACTTC
TRBJ1-4 | TRBV5-1 | TRBD1 | . | CASSLGRGQHEKLFF | TGCGCCAGCAGCTTGGGAAGGGGACAGCACGAAAAACTGTTTTTT
TRBJ2-3 | TRBV7-2 | . | . | CASSAEASGTDTQYF | TGTGCCAGCAGCGCAGAAGCCTCTGGCACAGATACGCAGTATTTT
TRBJ2-2 | TRBV6-6 | . | . | CASSYVPGAGDGELFF | TGTGCCAGCAGTTACGTACCTGGGGCAGGCGACGGGGAGCTGTTTTTT
TRBJ2-3 | TRBV5-1 | TRBD2 | . | CASTQILAGVEDTQYF | TGCGCCAGCACCCAGATACTAGCGGGAGTGGAAGATACGCAGTATTTT
TRBJ2-1 | TRBV7-9 | TRBD2 | few | CASSPRAGGLNEQFF | TGTGCCAGCAGCCCAAGGGCGGGGGGGCTTAATGAGCAGTTCTTC
TRBJ2-7 | TRBV6-5 | . | . | CASSYSGDFTSYEQYF | TGTGCCAGCAGTTACTCGGGGGACTTCACCTCCTACGAGCAGTACTTC
TRBJ1-2 | TRBV10-3 | TRBD1 | few | CAIVADRGLGYTF | TGTGCCATCGTTGCCGACAGGGGATTAGGCTACACCTTC
TRBJ1-3 | TRBV18 | . | once | CASSPAGDSGNTIYF | TGTGCCAGCTCACCAGCAGGCGACTCTGGAAACACCATATATTTT
TRBJ2-3 | TRBV7-6 | . | . | CASSFRLSTDTQYF | TGTGCCAGCAGCTTTAGGCTTAGCACAGATACGCAGTATTTT
TRBJ2-7 | TRBV5-1 | . | . | CASRLQAGPVAYEQYF | TGCGCCAGCCGCCTCCAAGCGGGCCCAGTAGCCTACGAGCAGTACTTC
TRBJ2-7 | TRBV4-2 | . | . | CASSQAGAAYEQYF | TGTGCCAGCAGCCAAGCTGGGGCAGCCTACGAGCAGTACTTC
TRBJ2-2 | TRBV6-5 | . | . | CASTTGTNTGELFF | TGTGCCAGCACTACCGGGACCAATACCGGGGAGCTGTTTTTT
TRBJ1-3 | TRBV29-1 | . | once | CSVEDRSLGAGNTIYF | TGCAGCGTTGAAGATCGGTCGTTGGGTGCTGGAAACACCATATATTTT
TRBJ2-1 | TRBV5-1 | TRBD2 | . | CASSLVSGGRHEQFF | TGCGCCAGCAGCTTGGTTAGCGGGGGGAGACATGAGCAGTTCTTC
TRBJ2-7 | TRBV11-2 | . | . | CASSLVLTYSYEQYF | TGTGCCAGCAGCTTGGTCTTGACTTATAGCTACGAGCAGTACTTC
TRBJ1-1 | TRBV2 | . | . | CAIGIGGASTEAFF | TGTGCCATCGGAATCGGTGGGGCGAGCACTGAAGCTTTCTTT
TRBJ2-7 | TRBV9 | . | . | CASSVEGRGYEQYF | TGTGCCAGCAGCGTAGAGGGCCGCGGCTACGAGCAGTACTTC
TRBJ2-5 | TRBV6-1 | TRBD2 | . | CASSTGDYSKETQYF | TGTGCCAGCAGTACCGGGGACTACTCGAAAGAGACCCAGTACTTC
TRBJ2-4 | TRBV18 | . | . | CASSPQAVIAKNIQYF | TGTGCCAGCTCACCACAGGCAGTTATAGCCAAAAACATTCAGTACTTC
TRBJ1-1 | TRBV5-8 | . | once | CASSRGYHTEAFF | TGTGCCAGCAGCAGAGGGTATCACACTGAAGCTTTCTTT
TRBJ1-2 | TRBV6-5 | . | . | CASSRRDYGYTF | TGTGCCAGCAGTCGACGGGACTATGGCTACACCTTC
TRBJ2-2 | TRBV2 | TRBD1 | . | CASRGLTGSGELFF | TGTGCCAGCAGGGGATTGACAGGGTCCGGGGAGCTGTTTTTT
TRBJ1-1 | TRBV7-8 | . | . | CASSLTGPTEAFF | TGTGCCAGCAGCCTTACAGGGCCCACTGAAGCTTTCTTT
TRBJ1-2 | TRBV9 | . | once | CASSVEQVRTNGYGYTF | TGTGCCAGCAGCGTAGAGCAGGTGCGAACGAACGGCTATGGCTACACCTTC
TRBJ1-1 | TRBV2 | . | . | CASSVQGSDTEAFF | TGTGCCAGCAGTGTACAGGGTAGTGACACTGAAGCTTTCTTT
TRBJ1-4 | TRBV7-9 | TRBD1 | . | CASSPDRGGTTNEKLFF | TGTGCCAGCAGCCCGGACAGGGGTGGGACAACTAATGAAAAACTGTTTTTT
TRBJ2-1 | TRBV6-1 | TRBD2 | . | CASSELAGAYNEQFF | TGTGCCAGCAGTGAACTAGCGGGCGCATACAATGAGCAGTTCTTC
TRBJ1-2 | TRBV6-5 | . | . | CASQPGGIIYGYTF | TGTGCCAGCCAACCTGGGGGAATCATCTATGGCTACACCTTC
TRBJ1-4 | TRBV30 | . | . | CAWKVGYGATNEKLFF | TGTGCCTGGAAAGTCGGTTACGGAGCAACTAATGAAAAACTGTTTTTT
TRBJ2-2 | TRBV14 | . | . | CASSQVFPGELFF | TGTGCCAGCAGCCAAGTATTCCCCGGGGAGCTGTTTTTT
TRBJ1-5 | TRBV18 | TRBD1 | . | CASSPSDRGGNQPQHF | TGTGCCAGCTCACCCTCGGACAGGGGTGGGAATCAGCCCCAGCATTTT
TRBJ2-3 | TRBV10-3 | . | . | CAISPLFQGGDATDTQYF | TGTGCCATCAGCCCACTATTCCAGGGTGGGGATGCTACAGATACGCAGTATTTT
TRBJ1-5 | TRBV9 | . | once | CASSAQGGQPQHF | TGTGCCAGCAGCGCCCAGGGAGGGCAGCCCCAGCATTTT